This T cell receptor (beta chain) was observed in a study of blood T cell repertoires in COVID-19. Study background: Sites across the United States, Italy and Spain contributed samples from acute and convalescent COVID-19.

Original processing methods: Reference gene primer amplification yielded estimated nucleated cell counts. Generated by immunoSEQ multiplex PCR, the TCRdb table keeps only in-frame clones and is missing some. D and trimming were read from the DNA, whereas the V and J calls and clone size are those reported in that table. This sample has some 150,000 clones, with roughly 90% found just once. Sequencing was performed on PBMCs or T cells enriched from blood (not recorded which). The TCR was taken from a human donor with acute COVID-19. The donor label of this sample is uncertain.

CDR3 DNA: TGTGCCTGGATTGGGGGCAGGGGCACTGAAGCTTTCTTT. Its protein product is CAWIGGRGTEAFF. This chain links TRBV30 with TRBJ1-1; TRBD1 might be the D (6 bases). Per the germline V gene, CDR1 is GTSNPN and CDR2 is SVGIG (reference sequence). V lost 4 bases to trimming and J lost 4 bases, with 13 bases between them. The length of the CDR3 is 13 residues.